This T cell receptor beta chain came from a study of shared clonotypes between healthy human individuals. The CDR3 extends over 12 amino acids. V shed 3 bases and J shed 7 bases, with 9 bases lying between them. In germline, CDR1 is MNHEY, CDR2 SMNVEV (reference sequence). Participating donors were healthy, HIV-negative adults free of recent acute infections or vaccinations. Each unsorted sample relied on roughly 82 million PBMCs as its source of genomic DNA. Per the original methods: Because ImmunoSEQ provided only junction sequences with no quality scores, the filtering differed. Clones were sequenced by immunoSEQ multiplex PCR, and TCRdb holds only the in-frame ones, with some missing. V, J and clone size were drawn from that table, and D and trimming were deduced from the DNA. Among 500,000 to 650,000 clones, roughly 79% were seen once, and the ten largest hold around 13%.

J is TRBJ1-1 and V is TRBV27; no definite D call. The sample comprised PBMCs. The sequence derives from a woman aged 35 to 49 in good health. Some clones in this sample may be carry-over from other donors' samples. The CDR3: CASSFGSGEAFF. CDR3 DNA sequence: TGTGCCAGCAGTTTCGGGAGCGGTGAAGCTTTCTTT.